This is a list of T cell receptor beta chains from one sample in a study of shared clonotypes between healthy human individuals. The repertoire was sequenced with immunoSEQ multiplex PCR; TCRdb's copy has only in-frame clones and lacks some. The data contain some 2,100,000 clones, more than 85% of them seen just once; the ten biggest clones take up 1.5% to 2%. The sample comprised naive CD8+ T cells from PBMCs. These receptors were taken from a man between 18 and 29 years old in good health. Some clones in this sample may be carry-over from other donors' samples. Each CDR3 is given with its conserved first and last residue. The D gene is left open where the match is weak. Size is omitted from some rows. Given values are once, few, many or a class for expanded clones.

j_call	d_call	clone_size	v_call	cdr3_nt	cdr3_aa
TRBJ1-1	NA	NA	TRBV28	TGTGCCAGTTTTCGGGGAATAAGCACTGAAGCTTTCTTT	CASFRGISTEAFF
TRBJ2-5	NA	NA	TRBV4-1	TGCGCCAGCAGCCTTCCGGGTTCAGGGTCCCAAGAGACCCAGTACTTC	CASSLPGSGSQETQYF
TRBJ2-7	NA	once	TRBV30	TGTGCCTGGAGTGGCGGACCTTCCCCAGAGCAGTACTTC	CAWSGGPSPEQYF
TRBJ1-1	NA	few	TRBV7-2	TGTGCCAGCAGCTTGACGACCGGGATTGGCTTGAACACTGAAGCTTTCTTT	CASSLTTGIGLNTEAFF
TRBJ1-5	NA	once	TRBV2	TGTGCCAGCAGTGGCAGGGAGGCCCAGAATCAGCCCCAGCATTTT	CASSGREAQNQPQHF
TRBJ1-3	NA	NA	TRBV7-8	TGTGCCAGCAGCCGAGACCGATTCTCTGGAAACACCATATATTTT	CASSRDRFSGNTIYF
TRBJ1-5	NA	NA	TRBV19	TGTGCCAGTAGTATAGGCCCGGAGAATAGCAATCAGCCCCAGCATTTT	CASSIGPENSNQPQHF
TRBJ2-7	NA	NA	TRBV5-1	TGCGCCAGCAGCTTGGAGGGTGGCCTAAGGGCCTACGAGCAGTACTTC	CASSLEGGLRAYEQYF
TRBJ2-3	TRBD2	NA	TRBV11-2	TGTGCCAGCAGCTCACTAGGTAGCGGGAGGCCAGTGTGGACAGATACGCAGTATTTT	CASSSLGSGRPVWTDTQYF
TRBJ2-5	NA	NA	TRBV7-6	TGTGCCAGCAGATTAACGGTTGGCGGCTCGGTGGAGACCCAGTACTTC	CASRLTVGGSVETQYF